Below, 8 T cell receptor beta chains from the same sample are listed, as sequenced in a study of CD8 T cells in Susac syndrome. When the RNA was reverse transcribed, random hexamers were used with an input of about 0.45 to 1 ug. TCRdb analysed the immunoSEQ multiplex PCR reads with MiXCR anew, one entry per CDR3 protein. The data show about 210,000 distinct CDR3 sequences, 95% seen once. The sample was CD4+ T cells from PBMCs. The receptor set was obtained from a human donor with multiple sclerosis.

This chain joins TRBV6-5 and TRBJ1-1; 7 bases line up with TRBD1. The CDR3 has 14 amino acids. CDR1 and CDR2 from the germline V gene are MNHEY and SVGAGI. Germline trimming cut 6 bases from V and 0 bases from J; bases unmatched to any gene: 4. The CDR3, as DNA: TGTGCCAGCAGACGACAGGGCCTGAACACTGAAGCTTTCTTT. Its translation: CASRRQGLNTEAFF.

This chain connects TRBV5-4 to TRBJ1-2; the D gene is possibly TRBD1 (5 bases). This CDR3 contains 14 residues. Germline lookup yields CDR1 SGHNT and CDR2 YYREEE (reference sequence). Trimming pared 1 base from V and 4 bases from J, leaving 11 bases between. The CDR3 sequence: CASSLLGGLYGYTF. In DNA form, the CDR3 reads TGTGCCAGCAGCTTGTTGGGGGGACTCTATGGCTACACCTTC.

The rearrangement uses TRBV23-1 and TRBJ2-7; D not resolved. TRBV23-1 is reported as an ORF; its role is uncertain. V was clipped by 6 bases and J by 0 bases, with 12 bases between them. This CDR3 spans 14 amino acids. Here the CDR3 reads CASSVVELSYEQYF. The CDR3 DNA sequence: TGCGCCAGCAGCGTGGTCGAACTCTCCTACGAGCAGTACTTC.

The rearrangement links TRBV30 to TRBJ1-2, with TRBD1 matching over 10 bases. The CDR3 loop spans 13 amino acids. From germline, CDR1 is GTSNPN and CDR2 SVGIG (reference sequence). V lost 3 bases to trimming and J lost 8 bases; unmatched junction nucleotides: 6. The CDR3 region has the DNA TGTGCCTGGAGGGGACAGGGGACGAGCGGCTACACCTTC. It codes for CAWRGQGTSGYTF. Full variable domain (outside the CDR3, taken from reference TRBV30 and TRBJ1-2): SQTIHQWPATLVQPVGSPLSLECTVEGTSNPNLYWYRQAAGRGLQLLFYSVGIGQISSEVPQNLSASRPQDRQFILSSKKLLLSDSGFYLCAWRGQGTSGYTFGSGTRLTVV.

The CDR3 reads CASSLFASGSTDTQYF. DNA for the CDR3: TGTGCCAGCAGTTTATTTGCTAGCGGGAGTACAGATACGCAGTATTTT. V usage is TRBV27 and J usage is TRBJ2-3, with TRBD2 matching 10 bases. The CDR3 has 16 amino acids. With V trimmed by 1 base and J by 3 bases, 4 bases remained unmatched. The germline V gene encodes CDR1 MNHEY and CDR2 SMNVEV (reference sequence).

V and J are TRBV30 and TRBJ1-5, with unresolved D. The V and J ends lost 3 bases and 3 bases respectively, with 12 bases between them. The CDR3 consists of 14 residues. Germline V gives CDR1 GTSNPN, CDR2 SVGIG (reference sequence). Here the CDR3 reads CAWSRSGFNQPQHF. In nucleotides, the CDR3 is TGTGCCTGGAGCCGGAGCGGATTCAATCAGCCCCAGCATTTT.

This rearrangement joins TRBV3-1 to TRBJ2-1; possible D gene TRBD2, 5 bases. The CDR3 is 14 amino acids. CDR1 is LGHDT, CDR2 YNNKEL, per germline (reference sequence). Trimming took off 3 bases at V and 5 bases at J, with 11 bases between the two ends. CDR3 bases: TGTGCCAGCAGCCAGTCATCCGGGGACAATGAGCAGTTCTTC. Translated: CASSQSSGDNEQFF.

V gene TRBV4-1 combines with J gene TRBJ2-1, with 8 bases fitting TRBD2. This CDR3 contains 18 residues. From germline, CDR1 is MGHRA and CDR2 YSYEKL. V was pared by 1 base and J by 5 bases, with 13 bases of the junction left unmatched. In nucleotides, the CDR3 is TGCGCCAGCAGCCAAGTGGATATGGGACTAGTGGGGAACAATGAGCAGTTCTTC. The encoded protein is CASSQVDMGLVGNNEQFF.